This T cell receptor (beta chain) was sequenced for a study of cytomegalovirus exposure and HLA in healthy donors. Germline V lookup: CDR1 LNHDA, CDR2 SQIVND (reference sequence). The ends were cut back, 6 bases at V and 2 bases at J, with 9 bases in the middle. The CDR3 covers 13 residues. Researchers ran the PCR with 60 Vbeta and 13 Jbeta primers. Libraries were prepared by immunoSEQ multiplex PCR; TCRdb keeps only in-frame clonotypes and omits some of them. The sample has about 100,000 clones, around 73% seen once; the top ten hold roughly 7.8%. This sequence was found in a man aged 25-40 years in good health and CMV-seronegative. What was sequenced was PBMCs. The genes are TRBV19 and TRBJ2-3, with D perhaps matching TRBD1 (6 bases). CDR3 in DNA: TGTGCCAGTAGGGACAGACACACAGATACGCAGTATTTT. It specifies CASRDRHTDTQYF. Based on the CDR3 plus reference TRBV19 and TRBJ2-3, the full variable domain is DGGITQSPKYLFRKEGQNVTLSCEQNLNHDAMYWYRQDPGQGLRLIYYSQIVNDFQKGDIAEGYSVSREKKESFPLTVTSAQKNPTAFYLCASRDRHTDTQYFGPGTRLTVL.